This T cell receptor beta chain originates from a study of shared clonotypes between healthy human individuals. Comment on this clone: As yet, its antigen is unknown.

Profiling relied on immunoSEQ multiplex PCR, and the TCRdb table lists in-frame clones only, not all of them. The sample comprises a few million clones, 90% to 96% of which are singletons, and more than 0.1% rests with the top ten. The V and J ends lost 3 bases and 4 bases respectively, with 11 bases between them. The CDR3 spans 13 residues. Germline V CDR1 and CDR2: GTSNPN, SVGIG (reference sequence). Whole-study results and caveats: Several donors held roughly 5% of naive CD4 clonotypes in common. Depth was large, yet rarefaction showed that sorted-subset sequencing was incomplete. Sampling included only blood; tissue repertoires likely differ.

Naive CD45RA+ and memory CD45RA-negative subsets were split from CD4+ cells. The receptor comes from a man aged 18 to 30 in good health. This chain joins TRBV30 and TRBJ2-3; unclear D gene. Source material: naive CD4+ T cells sorted from blood. Noted subset: CD45RA+ positively selected. The CDR3 region is CAWRSVGADTQYF. CDR3 nucleotides: TGTGCCTGGAGATCCGTTGGGGCAGATACGCAGTATTTT.